Below, 8 T cell receptor beta chains from the same sample are listed, as sequenced in a study of technical replicates of blood from several donors. The assay was immunoSEQ multiplex PCR, and TCRdb's table has in-frame clones only and misses some. The table records tens of thousands of clones, 95% to 98% of them present only once. Sample: T cells isolated from PBMCs. Source of these receptors: a human donor in good health.

This clone appeared a few times. The V call is TRBV9, the J call TRBJ2-5, with TRBD2 identical over 10 bases. This CDR3 has 15 amino acids. The germline V gene encodes CDR1 SGDLS and CDR2 YYNGEE. Losses at the gene ends were 4 bases for V and 2 bases for J; bases not matched to a gene: 5. This chain's CDR3 is CASSSGTSAQETQYF. CDR3 in DNA: TGTGCCAGCAGCTCTGGGACTAGCGCACAAGAGACCCAGTACTTC.

The chain recombines TRBV19 with TRBJ2-5, with 10 bases aligning to TRBD2. Germline values: CDR1 LNHDA, CDR2 SQIVND (reference sequence). V lost 0 bases and J lost 4; bases outside the gene matches: 8. The CDR3 is made up of 17 amino acids. The CDR3 bases are TGTGCCAGTAGTATAGAGCGAGCGGGGGGGCCACCAGAGACCCAGTACTTC. It codes for CASSIERAGGPPETQYF.

The rearrangement joins TRBV19 to TRBJ1-2; TRBD1 aligns across 11 bases. V dropped 5 bases and J dropped 4; count of bases not matched to a gene: 9. CDR1 and CDR2 from the germline V gene are LNHDA and SQIVND (reference sequence). This CDR3 is built from 16 residues. CDR3 residues: CASSPDSGQGAYGYTF. CDR3 in DNA: TGTGCCAGTAGTCCAGACTCAGGACAGGGGGCCTATGGCTACACCTTC.

J is TRBJ2-7 and V is TRBV11-3; TRBD1 matches at 9 bases. This CDR3 has 16 residues. The ends lost 5 bases at V and 3 bases at J; junction bases unmatched: 11. Germline V gene data show CDR1 as SGHNT and CDR2 as YENEEA. CDR3 protein: CASSPPAGQGNYEQYF. CDR3 coding DNA: TGTGCCAGCAGCCCTCCCGCGGGACAGGGAAACTACGAGCAGTACTTC.

The V call is TRBV27, the J call TRBJ2-7; TRBD2 agrees at 11 bases. The germline V gene has CDR1 MNHEY and CDR2 SMNVEV (reference sequence). The CDR3 is made up of 16 amino acids. The junction had 6 bases not matched to a gene; V was cut back by 5 bases and J by 0 bases. The CDR3 region has the DNA TGTGCCAGCAGTCCGCGACTAGCGGGGAGCTCCTACGAGCAGTACTTC. It encodes CASSPRLAGSSYEQYF.

The count of this clone is one. This sequence joins TRBV5-1 and TRBJ1-1; 7 positions match TRBD1. Per the germline V gene, CDR1 is SGHRS and CDR2 is YFSETQ. CDR3 length: 15 residues. Germline trimming cut 0 bases from V and 1 base from J; bases unmatched to any gene: 3. This CDR3 is CASSLEGQTNTEAFF. CDR3 in DNA: TGCGCCAGCAGCTTGGAGGGACAGACGAACACTGAAGCTTTCTTT.

The rearrangement joins TRBV5-4 to TRBJ2-5; 9 bases line up with TRBD1. The junction had 9 bases not matched to a gene; V was cut back by 4 bases and J by 5 bases. CDR3 length: 15 residues. Germline loops: CDR1 SGHNT, CDR2 YYREEE (reference sequence). The CDR3 spells CASSKQGAGWETQYF. CDR3 nucleotide sequence: TGTGCCAGCAGCAAACAGGGGGCAGGTTGGGAGACCCAGTACTTC.

The rearrangement links TRBV11-3 to TRBJ2-4; D gene unclear. The CDR3 contains 17 residues. Trimming pared 3 bases from V and 2 bases from J, leaving 17 bases between. Germline CDR1 and CDR2: SGHNT and YENEEA. The CDR3 loop reads CASSFICKNQSKNIQYF. CDR3 DNA: TGTGCCAGCAGCTTTATTTGCAAAAATCAGTCCAAAAACATTCAGTACTTC.